This passage covers 13 T cell receptor beta chains from one sample sequenced in a study of T cells in Graves' hyperthyroidism and ophthalmopathy. TCR beta CDR3 sequences were amplified from RNA transcripts. The HTBI primer set was used in a first-round RT-PCR of the TCR CDR3. TCRdb redid the calling of the multiplex PCR reads with MiXCR, one entry per CDR3 protein. The data contain about 560,000 distinct CDR3 sequences, around 15% of them singletons. The sequencing input was blood. Source of these receptors: a woman in her thirties or forties with Graves' hyperthyroidism.

This clonotype has at least ten counts. The rearrangement joins TRBV9 to TRBJ1-1; D uncertain. Germline assignment: CDR1 SGDLS and CDR2 YYNGEE. The V end lost 7 bases, the J end lost 3 bases, and 10 bases lay between the germline ends. The CDR3 has 12 amino acids. CDR3 region: CASARGHTEAFF. The DNA for the CDR3 is TGTGCCAGCGCCCGAGGGCACACTGAAGCTTTCTTT.

This clonotype was seen more than once but under ten times. The chain couples TRBV27 to TRBJ2-1, with a tentative D call TRBD2 (6 bases). The germline V gene encodes CDR1 MNHEY and CDR2 SMNVEV (reference sequence). The V end lost 5 bases, the J end lost 6 bases, and 14 bases lay between the germline ends. There are 14 residues in the CDR3. The CDR3 region is CASSPLAQGNEQFF. CDR3 nucleotide sequence: TGTGCCAGCAGTCCGCTAGCGCAGGGCAATGAGCAGTTCTTC.

Here the CDR3 reads CASSFEGGNQPQHF. CDR3 bases: TGTGCCAGCAGTTTTGAGGGTGGCAATCAGCCCCAGCATTTT. V and J are TRBV12-3 or TRBV12-4 and TRBJ1-5; no definite D call. The length of the CDR3 is 14 residues. Trimming removed 3 bases from V and 2 bases from J, with 8 bases in between.

This clonotype was counted only a few times. This CDR3 is CATSALAGSTDTQYF. For the CDR3, the DNA is TGTGCCACCAGTGCCCTAGCCGGGAGCACAGATACGCAGTATTTT. The rearrangement joins TRBV24-1 to TRBJ2-3, with D possibly being TRBD2 (5 bases). CDR1 KGHDR and CDR2 SFDVKD come from the germline V gene. Trimming removed 5 bases at V and 0 bases at J, with 11 bases between. The CDR3 runs 15 residues.

The chain combines TRBV9 with TRBJ1-1; D not resolved. V was trimmed by 4 bases and J by 0 bases, leaving 10 bases between them. CDR1 is SGDLS, CDR2 YYNGEE, per germline. CDR3 length: 14 residues. The CDR3 nucleotides are TGTGCCAGCAGCCTGGGGTTTTTGAACACTGAAGCTTTCTTT. It specifies CASSLGFLNTEAFF.

This clonotype has at least ten counts. The gene calls are TRBV11-2 and TRBJ2-2; no firm D call. Looked up from germline, CDR1 is SGHAT and CDR2 is FQNNGV. Trimming removed 2 bases at V and 2 bases at J, with 9 bases between. This CDR3 has 15 amino acids. The CDR3 DNA reads TGTGCCAGCAGCTTATTGGCGCAAAACACCGGGGAGCTGTTTTTT. This encodes CASSLLAQNTGELFF.

This clonotype was seen repeatedly, ten times or more. DNA of the CDR3: TGTGCCAGCAGTGCCCCCGATATAACAGATACGCAGTATTTT. This encodes CASSAPDITDTQYF. V gene TRBV28 combines with J gene TRBJ2-3, with D unclear. V lost 5 bases and J 3 bases, leaving 12 bases between the germline ends. Germline CDR1 MDHEN, CDR2 SYDVKM. CDR3 length: 14 amino acids. Drawing the rest from reference TRBV28 and TRBJ2-3, the complete variable domain is DVKVTQSSRYLVKRTGEKVFLECVQDMDHENMFWYRQDPGLGLRLIYFSYDVKMKEKGDIPEGYSVSREKKERFSLILESASTNQTSMYLCASSAPDITDTQYFGPGTRLTVL.

CDR3 residues: CSVERQEGDEQYF. The CDR3 DNA sequence: TGCAGCGTTGAGCGGCAGGAGGGCGACGAGCAGTACTTC. The rearrangement links TRBV29-1 to TRBJ2-7, with D perhaps TRBD2 (6 bases). The length of the CDR3 is 13 residues. Germline V gene data show CDR1 as SQVTM and CDR2 as ANQGSEA. Trimming left V 3 bases short and J 5 bases short, with 14 bases between.

This clonotype occurred many times. CDR3 DNA sequence: TGTGCCAGCAGCCCCCGGGCTAGGGGAAAGGAGTTCTTC. Translating it yields CASSPRARGKEFF. The V gene is TRBV11-2, the J gene TRBJ2-1, with a tentative D call TRBD1 (5 bases). The CDR3 spans 13 residues. The V end lost 5 bases, the J end lost 14 bases, and 19 bases lay between the germline ends. CDR1 and CDR2 (germline): SGHAT, FQNNGV.

The chain has TRBV9 and TRBJ2-1; the match to TRBD2 covers 13 bases. The CDR3 runs 16 residues. The trim removed 3 bases at V and 3 bases at J, leaving 3 bases unmatched. CDR1 SGDLS and CDR2 YYNGEE come from the germline V gene. The CDR3 sequence: CASSALAGGHYNEQFF. The CDR3 nucleotides read TGTGCCAGCAGCGCACTAGCGGGAGGGCACTACAATGAGCAGTTCTTC.

This clonotype was detected many times. The chain recombines TRBV5-4 with TRBJ2-4; TRBD1 agrees at 11 bases. The CDR3 length is 16 residues. Trimming took 4 bases from V and 2 from J; bases not matched to a gene: 5. Germline lookup yields CDR1 SGHNT and CDR2 YYREEE (reference sequence). The CDR3: CASSVGQGVTKNIQYF. The CDR3 region has the DNA TGTGCCAGCAGCGTGGGACAGGGGGTTACCAAAAACATTCAGTACTTC.

V is TRBV5-6 and J is TRBJ2-7, with D unresolved. V lost 4 bases to trimming and J lost 3 bases, with 11 bases between them. Germline CDR1 and CDR2: SGHDT and YYEEEE. The CDR3 spans 13 residues. The CDR3 loop reads CASSDPHFYEQYF. The CDR3, as DNA: TGTGCCAGCAGCGACCCCCACTTCTACGAGCAGTACTTC.

This clonotype has a handful of counts. The chain uses TRBV30 and TRBJ1-1; TRBD1 aligns across 7 bases. Germline loops: CDR1 GTSNPN, CDR2 SVGIG (reference sequence). The CDR3 sequence is 15 residues long. The ends lost 0 bases at V and 1 base at J; junction bases unmatched: 5. In nucleotides, the CDR3 is TGTGCCTGGAGTGTATACTACAGGGGGAACACTGAAGCTTTCTTT. Encoded protein: CAWSVYYRGNTEAFF.